The T cell receptor beta chain under discussion was sequenced for a study of cytomegalovirus exposure and HLA in healthy donors. Background on the study: Per a later analysis, the roughly 670 first-cohort and some 110 validation repertoires shared one platform.

Clones were sequenced by immunoSEQ multiplex PCR, and TCRdb holds only the in-frame ones, with some missing. Here the sample spans 150,000 or so clones, around nine tenths being singletons. The V gene lost 6 bases and the J gene lost 3 bases, with 8 bases spanning the gap. Germline V gene lookup returns CDR1 LGHNA and CDR2 YSLEER. The CDR3 length is 13 residues. The chain recombines TRBV4-3 with TRBJ2-2, with TRBD1 as a possible D gene (5 bases). Sequencing was carried out using PBMCs. The clonotype originates from a man aged 18 to 29 in good health and CMV-seropositive. CDR3 protein: CASRAGHTGELFF. DNA of the CDR3: TGCGCCAGCAGGGCAGGGCACACCGGGGAGCTGTTTTTT.